The present entry profiles one T cell receptor beta chain with its context. It was with a sample-barcoded 5' primer and a J-beta primer mix that a second PCR of roughly 7 to 12 cycles was run. All cDNA molecules were each tagged by a template-switch adaptor with 12 random nucleotides. Each single sample gave us at least 2.5 million CDR3-containing paired-end reads. One entry per CDR3 protein, called by TCRdb with MiXCR from the 5' RACE reads. The sample has hundreds of thousands of distinct CDR3 sequences, 45% to 65% seen once. This entry is derived from a study of blood T cells in healthy people across ages. The CDR3 sequence is 12 residues long. V was clipped by 3 bases and J by 15 bases; unmatched bases: 7. The germline CDR1 and CDR2 sequences are LGHDT and YNNKEL (reference sequence).

This clonotype originated in a man in his fifties or sixties in good health. The sequencing input was blood. The V gene is TRBV3-1, the J gene TRBJ2-1, with 8 bases fitting TRBD2. The CDR3 spells CASSHTGLVLFF. CDR3 sequence (DNA): TGTGCCAGCAGCCACACGGGACTAGTTCTGTTCTTC.